The next 9 T cell receptor beta chains were all read from a single sample in a study of blood T cell repertoires in COVID-19. The assay was immunoSEQ multiplex PCR, and TCRdb's table has in-frame clones only and misses some. The table lists under 300,000 clones, 91% of them singletons, with around 1.3% in the top ten. Sequences were obtained from PBMCs or T cells enriched from blood (not recorded which). The receptors originated from a human donor in a cohort exposed to, infected with or recovered from COVID-19 (not recorded which). The donor label of this sample is uncertain.

In this sample, this clone turned up once. This chain uses TRBV30 with TRBJ2-2, with D perhaps TRBD1 (6 bases). V lost 2 bases to trimming and J lost 7 bases, with 11 bases between them. This CDR3 is built from 13 residues. The germline gives CDR1 GTSNPN, CDR2 SVGIG (reference sequence). In DNA form, the CDR3 reads TGTGCCTGGAGTTCCACAGGGAACGGGGAGCTGTTTTTT. Protein sequence: CAWSSTGNGELFF.

Regarding this clone: Other nucleotide sequences from this sample produce the same CDR3. The chain joins TRBV5-1 to TRBJ1-1; a possible D gene is TRBD1 (6 bases). Germline CDR1 SGHRS, CDR2 YFSETQ. The CDR3 is 13 amino acids. Trimming removed 2 bases from V and 4 bases from J, with 9 bases in between. CDR3 sequence reads: CASSLIGGTEAFF. The CDR3, as DNA: TGCGCCAGCAGCTTAATAGGGGGCACTGAAGCTTTCTTT.

The rearrangement joins TRBV12-3 or TRBV12-4 to TRBJ1-2, with TRBD1 identical over 8 bases. The CDR3 loop spans 13 amino acids. The ends lost 4 bases at V and 8 bases at J; junction bases unmatched: 6. The DNA of the CDR3 is TGTGCCAGCAGTTCCGGACAGGGAAAAGGCTACACCTTC. It specifies CASSSGQGKGYTF.

This rearrangement joins TRBV6-2 or TRBV6-3 to TRBJ2-7; TRBD2 aligns across 9 bases. Germline values: CDR1 MNHEY, CDR2 SVGEGT. V lost 2 bases, J lost 2 bases, and 10 bases stayed unmatched. This CDR3 has 17 amino acids. CDR3 DNA: TGTGCCAGCAGTTACGGCAGGATGAGCGGGGGGACCTACGAGCAGTACTTC. This sequence encodes CASSYGRMSGGTYEQYF.

This chain uses TRBV4-3 with TRBJ2-6; weak D call: TRBD2 (6 bases). V lost 1 base and J lost 2, with 21 bases in between. The CDR3 spans 20 residues. In germline, CDR1 is LGHNA, CDR2 YSLEER. The CDR3 DNA is TGCGCCAGCAGCCAAGTGCTCCCGGGACTCACGAGGGCTGGGGCCAACGTCCTGACTTTC. This encodes CASSQVLPGLTRAGANVLTF.

CDR3 DNA sequence: TGTGCCAGTAGTCCAGGTGCGAGAACAGGGAAGGATGGCTACACCTTC. Translation: CASSPGARTGKDGYTF. The V gene is TRBV19, the J gene TRBJ1-2, with a weak D call TRBD1 (6 bases). V was trimmed by 5 bases and J by 6 bases, leaving 22 bases between them. The CDR3 consists of 16 residues. Germline CDR1 LNHDA, CDR2 SQIVND (reference sequence).

The gene calls are TRBV18 and TRBJ2-3, with D possibly matching TRBD1 (6 bases). The CDR3 totals 16 residues. The V end was cut by 5 bases, the J end by 2 bases, with 17 bases between. Looked up from germline, CDR1 is KGHSH and CDR2 is LQKENI. This chain's CDR3 is CASSGDLGALTDTQYF. The CDR3 DNA sequence: TGTGCCAGCTCAGGTGATCTGGGGGCACTCACAGATACGCAGTATTTT.

The chain combines TRBV19 with TRBJ1-5, with unresolved D. Germline lookup yields CDR1 LNHDA and CDR2 SQIVND (reference sequence). V lost 2 bases, J lost 6 bases, and 17 bases lay in between. The CDR3 has 16 residues. The CDR3 is CASSIPRGRFGQPQHF. The CDR3 DNA reads TGTGCCAGTAGTATACCCCGAGGGAGGTTCGGTCAGCCCCAGCATTTT.

Here the CDR3 reads CSVRQGGDNEQFF. The DNA for the CDR3 is TGCAGCGTGCGACAGGGTGGAGACAATGAGCAGTTCTTC. The J gene is TRBJ2-1, the V gene TRBV29-1; TRBD1 aligns across 7 bases. The CDR3 is 13 amino acids. V trimming: 6 bases; J trimming: 5 bases; junction bases outside the gene matches: 7. CDR1 SQVTM and CDR2 ANQGSEA come from the germline V gene.